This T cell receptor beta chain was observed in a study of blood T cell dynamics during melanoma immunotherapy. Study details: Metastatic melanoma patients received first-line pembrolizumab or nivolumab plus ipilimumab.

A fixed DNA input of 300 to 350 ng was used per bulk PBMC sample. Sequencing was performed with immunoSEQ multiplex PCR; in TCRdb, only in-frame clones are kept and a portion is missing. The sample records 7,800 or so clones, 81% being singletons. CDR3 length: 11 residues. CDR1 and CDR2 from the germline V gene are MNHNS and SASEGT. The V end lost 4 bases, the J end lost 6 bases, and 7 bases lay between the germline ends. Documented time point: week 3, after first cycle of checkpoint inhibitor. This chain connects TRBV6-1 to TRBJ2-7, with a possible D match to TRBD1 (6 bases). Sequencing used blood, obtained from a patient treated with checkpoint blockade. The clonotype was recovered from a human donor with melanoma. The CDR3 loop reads CASSAQGEQYF. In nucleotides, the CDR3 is TGTGCCAGCAGTGCACAGGGCGAGCAGTACTTC.